Shown below are 2 T cell receptor beta chains from a single sample sequenced in a study of T cell repertoires in cytomegalovirus infection. TCRdb itself ran the reads through MiXCR, one entry per CDR3 protein. The table lists about 400,000 distinct CDR3 sequences, 15% to 20% of them singletons. The sample comprised PBMCs. The source of these receptors is a human donor in good health (CMV status not recorded). Some clones in this sample may be carry-over from other donors' samples.

In this sample, this clonotype turned up a few times. This sequence joins TRBV6-8 and TRBJ2-7; D possibly corresponds to TRBD2 (5 bases). The germline V gene encodes CDR1 MNHGY and CDR2 SAAAGT. There are 15 residues in the CDR3. V was shortened by 2 bases and J by 2 bases, with 13 bases between the two germline ends. Here the CDR3 reads CASSYRRVPTYEQYF. The DNA of the CDR3 is TGTGCCAGCAGTTACAGGCGGGTGCCAACCTACGAGCAGTACTTC.

The chain joins TRBV20-1 to TRBJ2-3; TRBD2 agrees at 10 bases. V lost 8 bases to trimming and J lost 3 bases; unmatched junction nucleotides: 5. This CDR3 contains 13 residues. Germline CDR1 is DFQATT and CDR2 is SNEGSKA (reference sequence). CDR3 residues: CSPGTSETDTQYF. The DNA of the CDR3 is TGCAGTCCCGGGACTAGCGAGACAGATACGCAGTATTTT.